This TCR beta chain was captured in a study of beta chain features in type 1 diabetes listed by TCRdb under 2018. At the level of the whole study: Patients and healthy donors did not differ in mean age, gender distribution, total cell number or subset yield. A total of about 100,000,000 sorted cells were examined across all samples, and RNA yield correlated strongly with the number of cells per subset. Regulatory and stem cell-like memory subsets were obtained from only 8 patients and roughly eight healthy donors, while naive and central memory subsets were obtained from all 30 or so donors. In the study, recently diagnosed type 1 diabetes patients and matched healthy donors were compared on the TCRB repertoires of their sorted circulating CD4+ T cell subsets.

What the authors observed across the whole study: At VDJ recombination sites, patients with type 1 diabetes made fewer insertions and deleted more nucleotides, a pattern implying thymic rearrangement abnormalities. The naive, central memory and regulatory TCRB repertoires appeared to resemble one another more closely among patients than among healthy donors. Shorter templates might have been favored by PCR, but patient and control samples were amplified and corrected together, so both groups would have been affected equally by any skew. In all four CD4+ subsets, TCRB CDR3 length was moderately but significantly shorter in type 1 diabetes patients. Only small numbers of individuals were included in the HLA sub-analyses, which left unresolved whether HLA type had any influence on TCRB rearrangement. Because cDNA was sequenced instead of genomic DNA, activated cells with high expression could be over-represented, although the groups did not differ in activation or CD3 levels.

A single peripheral blood draw of 90 to 150 mL on average was collected from each donor into heparinised tubes. A BD FACSAria II and a panel including CD45RO, CCR7, CD25, CD127, CD95 and CD27 were used to sort naive, central memory, regulatory and stem cell-like memory CD4+ T cells. All sorted populations exceeded 98% purity. PBMCs were isolated right away by Lymphoprep density gradient centrifugation and were stained directly, without culture. To minimize batch effects, samples were stained and sorted in pairs, one healthy donor with one patient per experiment. With respect to this clone: Its antigen is unknown. Within one base of it there is no much larger clone, and no base qualities were kept.

The germline V gene sets CDR1 to MDHEN and CDR2 to SYDVKM. Trimming accounts for 2 bases at V and 6 bases at J, while the number of junction bases matched to no gene is 9. Measured from the cysteine to the phenylalanine, the CDR3 is 15 residues long. Only CDR3 DNA is held: 45 bases, read in frame from base 1. The High Capacity cDNA Reverse Transcription Kit was used to reverse transcribe all of the isolated RNA, meaning that expressed TCRB transcripts were what got sequenced. Naive, central memory and regulatory T cell samples underwent deep immunoSEQ sequencing, averaging around 3.7 million total reads per sample. After sorted cells were lysed in RLT buffer, RNA was extracted with DNase-treated RNeasy Micro or Mini kits, with the choice depending on cell number. To prevent cross-contamination, every cell subset was processed on its own, while patient and healthy donor samples were processed together. Using the immunoSEQ multiplex PCR, TCRB sequences were amplified from cDNA into 87-bp fragments spanning the CDR3 region. Sequencing of the amplicons was done on the Illumina HiSeq platform. In the authors' own workflow: Synthetic template baselines were used to correct PCR bias computationally, reads within Hamming distance 2 were collapsed, and singletons that could not be merged were discarded. By aligning reads against IMGT, V, D and J genes, CDR3 length, and insertions or deletions at six rearrangement sites were assigned. Clonotype counts were normalized to sorted cell number within each subset before computing true diversity and Gini coefficients with the tcR R package. The overlap coefficient, calculated on TCRB nucleotide sequences, was used to quantify repertoire sharing. Out-of-frame TCRB sequences from naive cells were analyzed to stand in for the pre-selection repertoire. Held by TCRdb, this immuneACCESS table contains in-frame sequences only and omits some clones. Under half of the omission traces to an unresolved V gene where checked; the cause of the rest is unknown. V and J calls and clone size are those listed in that table; D and trimming were worked out from the DNA. The sample data list about 640,000 clones, and roughly 12% of these were observed just once. The ten largest make up roughly 0.11% of the sample.

This TCR was sampled from a man aged 30-40 years with type 1 diabetes. The sequenced sample consisted of naive CD4+ T cells from blood. This specimen's cell subset or site label, interpreted: true naive CD4+ T cells. The chain joins TRBV28 to TRBJ1-1; 7 of the junction bases match TRBD1. In nucleotides, the sequence is TGTGCCAGCAGTTTAGGTCGCCAGGGGGGCCCTGAAGCTTTCTTT. This encodes CASSLGRQGGPEAFF.